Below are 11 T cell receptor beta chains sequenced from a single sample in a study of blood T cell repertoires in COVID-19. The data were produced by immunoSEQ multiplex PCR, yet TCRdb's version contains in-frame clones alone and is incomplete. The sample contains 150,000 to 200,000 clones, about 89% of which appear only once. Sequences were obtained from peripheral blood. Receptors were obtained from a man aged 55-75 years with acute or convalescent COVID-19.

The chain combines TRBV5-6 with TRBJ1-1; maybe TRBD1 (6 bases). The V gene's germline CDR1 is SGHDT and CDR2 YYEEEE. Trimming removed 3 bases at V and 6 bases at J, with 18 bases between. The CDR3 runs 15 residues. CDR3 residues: CASSSTAYRAPEAFF. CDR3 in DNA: TGTGCCAGCAGCTCTACGGCATACAGGGCCCCTGAAGCTTTCTTT.

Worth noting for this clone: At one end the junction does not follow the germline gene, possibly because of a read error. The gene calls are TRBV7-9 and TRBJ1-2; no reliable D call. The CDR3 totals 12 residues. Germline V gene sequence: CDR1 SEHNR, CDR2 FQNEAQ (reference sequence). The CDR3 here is CASSISNYGYTF. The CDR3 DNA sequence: TGTGCCAGCAGCATCTCTAATTATGGCTACACCTTC.

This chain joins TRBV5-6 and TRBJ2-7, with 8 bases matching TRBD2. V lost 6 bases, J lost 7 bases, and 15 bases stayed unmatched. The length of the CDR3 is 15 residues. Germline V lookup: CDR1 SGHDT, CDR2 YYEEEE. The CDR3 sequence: CASTGLGLGSREQYF. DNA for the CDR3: TGTGCCAGCACCGGGTTGGGACTAGGCTCTCGGGAGCAGTACTTC.

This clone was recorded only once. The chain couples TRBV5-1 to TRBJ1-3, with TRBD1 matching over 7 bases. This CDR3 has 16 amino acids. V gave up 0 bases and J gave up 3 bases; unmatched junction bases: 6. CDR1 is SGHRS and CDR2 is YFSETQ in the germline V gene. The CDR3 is CASSLGPTGDGNTIYF. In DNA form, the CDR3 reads TGCGCCAGCAGCTTGGGCCCTACAGGGGATGGAAACACCATATATTTT.

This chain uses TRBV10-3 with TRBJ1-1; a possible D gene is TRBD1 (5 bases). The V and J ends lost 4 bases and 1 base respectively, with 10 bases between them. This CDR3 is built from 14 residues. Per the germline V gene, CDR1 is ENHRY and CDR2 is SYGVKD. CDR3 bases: TGTGCCATCAGTGCTAGTCAGGGGAACACTGAAGCTTTCTTT. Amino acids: CAISASQGNTEAFF.

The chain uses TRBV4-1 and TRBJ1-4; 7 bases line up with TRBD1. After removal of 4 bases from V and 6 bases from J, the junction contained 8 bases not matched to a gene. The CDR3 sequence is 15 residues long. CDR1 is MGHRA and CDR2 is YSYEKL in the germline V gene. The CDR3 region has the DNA TGCGCCAGCAGCCGGGGGGACAGATTAGATGAAAAACTGTTTTTT. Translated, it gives CASSRGDRLDEKLFF.

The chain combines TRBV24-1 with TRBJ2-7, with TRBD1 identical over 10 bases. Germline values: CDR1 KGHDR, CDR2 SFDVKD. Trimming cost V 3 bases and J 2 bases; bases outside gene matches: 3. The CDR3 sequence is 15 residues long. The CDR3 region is CATSDPGQGAYEQYF. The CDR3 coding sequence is TGTGCCACCAGTGATCCCGGACAGGGGGCCTACGAGCAGTACTTC.

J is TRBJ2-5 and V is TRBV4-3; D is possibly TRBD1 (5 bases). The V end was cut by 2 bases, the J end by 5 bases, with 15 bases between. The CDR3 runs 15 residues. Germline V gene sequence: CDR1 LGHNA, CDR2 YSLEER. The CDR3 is CASSQRTPPGETQYF. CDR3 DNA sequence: TGCGCCAGCAGCCAAAGGACACCACCGGGCGAGACCCAGTACTTC.

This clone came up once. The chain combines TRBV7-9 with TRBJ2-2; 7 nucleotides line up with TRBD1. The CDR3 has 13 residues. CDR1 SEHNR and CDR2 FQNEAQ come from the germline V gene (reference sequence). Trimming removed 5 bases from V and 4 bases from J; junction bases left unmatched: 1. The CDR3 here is CASSRDSTGELFF. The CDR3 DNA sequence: TGTGCCAGCAGCCGGGACAGCACCGGGGAGCTGTTTTTT.

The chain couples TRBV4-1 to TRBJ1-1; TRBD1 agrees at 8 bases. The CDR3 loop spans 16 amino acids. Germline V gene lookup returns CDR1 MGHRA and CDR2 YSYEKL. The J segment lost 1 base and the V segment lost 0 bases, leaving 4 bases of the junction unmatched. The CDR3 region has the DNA TGCGCCAGCAGCCAAGACCACAGGGGGGGGAACACTGAAGCTTTCTTT. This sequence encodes CASSQDHRGGNTEAFF.

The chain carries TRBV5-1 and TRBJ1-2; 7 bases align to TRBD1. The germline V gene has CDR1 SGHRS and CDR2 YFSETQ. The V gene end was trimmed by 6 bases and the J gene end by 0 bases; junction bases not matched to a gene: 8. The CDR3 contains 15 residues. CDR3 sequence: CASTRDSASNYGYTF. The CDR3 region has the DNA TGCGCCAGCACCCGGGACAGTGCTTCTAACTATGGCTACACCTTC.